Listed below are T cell receptor beta chains from one sample, sequenced in a study of cytotoxic CD8 clonotypes in ibrutinib-treated CLL. Assay used: immunoSEQ multiplex PCR; TCRdb lists only in-frame clones, some missing. This table has about 160,000 clones, 70% to 90% appearing once. The starting material was PBMCs, obtained at disease progression, from a patient treated with ibrutinib. Receptors originate from a human donor with chronic lymphocytic leukemia. Each CDR3 is given with its conserved first and last residue. The D gene is left open where the match is weak. The size entry is marked missing in some rows and otherwise reads once, few, many or a size class.

V gene: TRBV30; clone size: -; D gene: -; J gene: TRBJ2-7; CDR3 protein: CAWAGTGRIYEQYF; CDR3 DNA: TGTGCCTGGGCCGGGACTGGGAGGATCTACGAGCAGTACTTC
V gene: TRBV4-1; clone size: many; D gene: -; J gene: TRBJ1-1; CDR3 protein: CASSQGPNTEAFF; CDR3 DNA: TGCGCCAGCAGCCAAGGGCCTAACACTGAAGCTTTCTTT
V gene: TRBV9; clone size: -; D gene: -; J gene: TRBJ1-5; CDR3 protein: CASSAGDGRHQPQHF; CDR3 DNA: TGTGCCAGCAGCGCGGGGGACGGTCGTCATCAGCCCCAGCATTTT
V gene: TRBV30; clone size: -; D gene: TRBD2; J gene: TRBJ2-7; CDR3 protein: CACFTGTRTYEQYF; CDR3 DNA: TGTGCCTGTTTCACCGGGACTAGGACCTACGAGCAGTACTTC
V gene: TRBV9; clone size: -; D gene: -; J gene: TRBJ1-1; CDR3 protein: CASSVASRNTEAFF; CDR3 DNA: TGTGCCAGCAGCGTAGCTAGCAGAAACACTGAAGCTTTCTTT
V gene: TRBV6-5; clone size: once; D gene: -; J gene: TRBJ2-3; CDR3 protein: CASSYPQYGTDTQYF; CDR3 DNA: TGTGCCAGCAGTTACCCACAGTACGGCACAGATACGCAGTATTTT
V gene: TRBV19; clone size: -; D gene: -; J gene: TRBJ2-7; CDR3 protein: CASSTSQGGYEQYF; CDR3 DNA: TGTGCCAGTAGTACTTCACAGGGAGGCTACGAGCAGTACTTC
V gene: TRBV7-3; clone size: -; D gene: -; J gene: TRBJ2-3; CDR3 protein: CASSTSTDTQYF; CDR3 DNA: TGTGCCAGCAGCACGAGCACAGATACGCAGTATTTT
V gene: TRBV28; clone size: -; D gene: -; J gene: TRBJ1-4; CDR3 protein: CASGSSGGLNEKLFF; CDR3 DNA: TGTGCCAGCGGCTCCAGTGGGGGGCTAAATGAAAAACTGTTTTTT
V gene: TRBV10-3; clone size: -; D gene: -; J gene: TRBJ2-1; CDR3 protein: CAISELGSPNEQFF; CDR3 DNA: TGTGCCATCAGTGAGTTAGGTAGTCCGAATGAGCAGTTCTTC
V gene: TRBV5-1; clone size: -; D gene: TRBD1; J gene: TRBJ1-1; CDR3 protein: CASSHRTGGIMNTEAFF; CDR3 DNA: TGCGCCAGCAGCCACAGGACAGGGGGCATAATGAACACTGAAGCTTTCTTT
V gene: TRBV5-1; clone size: -; D gene: -; J gene: TRBJ2-7; CDR3 protein: CASSVDLYEQYF; CDR3 DNA: TGCGCCAGCAGCGTGGACCTCTACGAGCAGTACTTC
V gene: TRBV6-1; clone size: few; D gene: TRBD1; J gene: TRBJ1-1; CDR3 protein: CASSVVRGHDEAFF; CDR3 DNA: TGTGCCAGCAGTGTTGTCAGGGGGCATGATGAAGCTTTCTTT
V gene: TRBV4-2; clone size: -; D gene: TRBD2; J gene: TRBJ2-7; CDR3 protein: CASSQAINLRLADTYEQYF; CDR3 DNA: TGTGCCAGCAGCCAAGCAATAAACCTCCGACTAGCAGACACCTACGAGCAGTACTTC
V gene: TRBV6-1; clone size: -; D gene: TRBD1; J gene: TRBJ1-2; CDR3 protein: CASSERRTGVDGYTF; CDR3 DNA: TGTGCCAGCAGTGAACGCCGGACAGGGGTTGATGGCTACACCTTC
V gene: TRBV5-1; clone size: -; D gene: -; J gene: TRBJ2-1; CDR3 protein: CASSLVWSSGSNEQFF; CDR3 DNA: TGCGCCAGCAGCTTGGTATGGTCTAGTGGAAGCAATGAGCAGTTCTTC
V gene: TRBV10-2; clone size: -; D gene: -; J gene: TRBJ1-1; CDR3 protein: CASSESKQNTEAFF; CDR3 DNA: TGCGCCAGCAGTGAGTCGAAACAGAACACTGAAGCTTTCTTT
V gene: TRBV10-1; clone size: -; D gene: -; J gene: TRBJ2-1; CDR3 protein: CASSSGPYNEQFF; CDR3 DNA: TGCGCCAGCAGTTCGGGACCCTACAATGAGCAGTTCTTC
V gene: TRBV5-6; clone size: -; D gene: -; J gene: TRBJ1-4; CDR3 protein: CASSLEGRVRTQKLFF; CDR3 DNA: TGTGCCAGCAGCTTGGAGGGCAGGGTACGCACCCAAAAACTGTTTTTT
V gene: TRBV2; clone size: -; D gene: -; J gene: TRBJ2-5; CDR3 protein: CASSTLTGSAETQYF; CDR3 DNA: TGTGCCAGCAGTACACTTACAGGGTCCGCAGAGACCCAGTACTTC
V gene: TRBV19; clone size: once; D gene: -; J gene: TRBJ1-1; CDR3 protein: CASLKRGDTEAFF; CDR3 DNA: TGTGCCAGTCTAAAGAGGGGAGACACTGAAGCTTTCTTT
V gene: TRBV6-5; clone size: -; D gene: -; J gene: TRBJ2-3; CDR3 protein: CASSYSTTSAPWAQYF; CDR3 DNA: TGTGCCAGCAGTTACTCGACTACCAGCGCCCCCTGGGCGCAGTATTTT
V gene: TRBV30; clone size: few; D gene: -; J gene: TRBJ1-5; CDR3 protein: CAWSRGANQPQHF; CDR3 DNA: TGTGCCTGGAGTAGAGGGGCGAATCAGCCCCAGCATTTT
V gene: TRBV19; clone size: few; D gene: TRBD1; J gene: TRBJ2-7; CDR3 protein: CASSVDRGFSSYEQYF; CDR3 DNA: TGTGCCAGTAGTGTCGACAGGGGGTTTTCGTCCTACGAGCAGTACTTC
V gene: TRBV7-9; clone size: -; D gene: -; J gene: TRBJ1-4; CDR3 protein: CATPGEGIDEKLFF; CDR3 DNA: TGTGCCACTCCAGGAGAAGGGATCGACGAAAAACTGTTTTTT
V gene: TRBV28; clone size: -; D gene: -; J gene: TRBJ2-7; CDR3 protein: CASRPPGPREQYF; CDR3 DNA: TGTGCCAGCAGACCCCCGGGACCCAGGGAGCAGTACTTC
V gene: TRBV29-1; clone size: few; D gene: TRBD2; J gene: TRBJ2-3; CDR3 protein: CSVEDHREADTQYF; CDR3 DNA: TGCAGCGTTGAAGATCATCGGGAGGCAGATACGCAGTATTTT